This T cell receptor (beta chain) was identified during a study of vaccination and CD4 T cells after COVID-19. Study information: Researchers treated cells with overlapping spike peptides taken from SARS-CoV-2, HCoV-NL63, HCoV-OC43 and HCoV-229E. General study findings and limits: For convalescent patients, a median around 90% of reactive clones surfaced exclusively after vaccination.

This clonotype showed up just a few times. As yet, its antigen is unknown. In germline, CDR1 is DFQATT, CDR2 SNEGSKA (reference sequence). The CDR3 covers 14 residues. V was shortened by 2 bases and J by 3 bases, with 11 bases between the two germline ends. Treatment indicated: roughly 10-day PBMC culture with coronavirus spike peptide pools or control peptides (ViraFEST assay). IL-2 (about 10 IU/ml) and peptide pools (roughly 10 ug/ml) were added to cultures of 1.5 million to 2 million PBMCs per well. With the Oncomine TCR Beta short-read assay, DNA from cultured CD4+ T cells was sequenced. TCRdb reprocessed the PCR reads with MiXCR, giving one entry per CDR3 protein. Here the sample spans approximately 11,000 distinct CDR3 sequences, roughly 40% being singletons.

The V and J genes are TRBV20-1 and TRBJ1-5; D might be TRBD1 (5 bases). The clonotype comes from a human donor who had recovered from COVID-19. Specimen: CD4+ T cells from blood, cultured in vitro, collected after SARS-CoV-2 vaccination. The CDR3: CSARPGLDNQPQHF. DNA for the CDR3: TGCAGTGCTAGACCGGGGCTGGACAATCAGCCCCAGCATTTT.